This T cell receptor beta chain is drawn from a study of blood T cell repertoires in COVID-19. About the research overall: Sites across the United States, Italy and Spain contributed samples from acute and convalescent COVID-19. T cells, B-cell-depleted T cells, or PBMCs supplied cDNA or gDNA.

V gave up 5 bases and J gave up 3 bases; unmatched junction bases: 1. This CDR3 contains 13 residues. The germline V gene encodes CDR1 MNHEY and CDR2 SVGEGT. In the original analysis: The authors estimated nucleated cell counts from reference gene primer amplification. Sequenced by immunoSEQ multiplex PCR; TCRdb stores in-frame clones only, minus some. The V and J calls and clone size come from that table; D and trimming were worked out from the DNA. The data show approximately 140,000 clones, 86% seen once. This clone was seen a few times. J is TRBJ2-1 and V is TRBV6-2 or TRBV6-3, with 7 positions matching TRBD2. The receptor comes from a man in his 70s with acute or convalescent COVID-19. The sample consisted of peripheral blood. The CDR3 loop reads CASSAGVYNEQFF. In DNA form, the CDR3 reads TGTGCCAGCAGTGCGGGAGTCTACAATGAGCAGTTCTTC.